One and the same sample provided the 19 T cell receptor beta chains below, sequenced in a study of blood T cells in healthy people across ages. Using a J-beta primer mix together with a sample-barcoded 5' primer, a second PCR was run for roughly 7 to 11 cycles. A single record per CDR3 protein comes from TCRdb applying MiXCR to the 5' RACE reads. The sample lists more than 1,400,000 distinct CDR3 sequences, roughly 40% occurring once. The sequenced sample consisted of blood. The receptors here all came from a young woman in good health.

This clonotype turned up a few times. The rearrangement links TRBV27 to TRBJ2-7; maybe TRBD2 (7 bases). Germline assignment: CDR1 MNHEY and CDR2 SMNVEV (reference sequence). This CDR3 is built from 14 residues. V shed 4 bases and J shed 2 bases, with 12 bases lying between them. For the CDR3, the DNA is TGTGCCAGCAGTTCCAACGGGGGGCCCTACGAGCAGTACTTC. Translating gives CASSSNGGPYEQYF.

CDR3: CASSLPGQPRGNEQFF. The CDR3 coding sequence is TGTGCCAGCAGCCTCCCGGGACAGCCGAGGGGGAATGAGCAGTTCTTC. J is TRBJ2-1 and V is TRBV11-1; 7 nucleotides align to TRBD1. CDR1 SGHAT and CDR2 FQDESV come from the germline V gene (reference sequence). The CDR3 consists of 16 residues. The trim removed 5 bases at V and 7 bases at J, leaving 14 bases unmatched.

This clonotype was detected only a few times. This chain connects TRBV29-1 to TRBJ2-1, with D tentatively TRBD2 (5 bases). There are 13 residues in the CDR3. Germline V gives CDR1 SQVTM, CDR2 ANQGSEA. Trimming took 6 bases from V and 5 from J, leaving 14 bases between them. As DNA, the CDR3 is TGCAGCGTCGCAGTCGGGCGGGACAATGAGCAGTTCTTC. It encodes CSVAVGRDNEQFF.

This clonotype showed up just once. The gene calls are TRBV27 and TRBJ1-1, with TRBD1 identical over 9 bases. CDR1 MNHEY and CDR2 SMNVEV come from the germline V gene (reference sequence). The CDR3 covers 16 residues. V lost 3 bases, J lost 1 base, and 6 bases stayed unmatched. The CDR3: CASSFSGTGSNTEAFF. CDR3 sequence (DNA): TGTGCCAGCAGTTTCTCGGGGACAGGGTCGAACACTGAAGCTTTCTTT.

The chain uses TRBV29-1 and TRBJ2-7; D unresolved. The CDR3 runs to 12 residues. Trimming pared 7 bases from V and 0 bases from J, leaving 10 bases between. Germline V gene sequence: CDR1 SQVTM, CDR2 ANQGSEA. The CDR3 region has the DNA TGCAGCGGCAGATTCAGCTCCTACGAGCAGTACTTC. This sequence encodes CSGRFSSYEQYF.

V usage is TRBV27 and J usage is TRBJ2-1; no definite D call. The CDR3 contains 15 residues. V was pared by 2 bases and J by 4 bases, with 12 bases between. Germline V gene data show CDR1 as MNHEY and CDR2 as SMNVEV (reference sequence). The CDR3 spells CASSLKSPTYNEQFF. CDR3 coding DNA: TGTGCCAGCAGTTTAAAGTCGCCTACTTACAATGAGCAGTTCTTC.

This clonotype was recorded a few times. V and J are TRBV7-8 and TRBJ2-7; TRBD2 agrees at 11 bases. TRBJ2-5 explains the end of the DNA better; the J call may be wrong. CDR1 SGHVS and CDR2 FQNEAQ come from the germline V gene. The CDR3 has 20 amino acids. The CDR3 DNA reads TGTGCCAGCAGCTTAGTGGCCCGCTCTACTAGCGGGGGCCACTTTGAGACCCAGTACTTC. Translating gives CASSLVARSTSGGHFETQYF.

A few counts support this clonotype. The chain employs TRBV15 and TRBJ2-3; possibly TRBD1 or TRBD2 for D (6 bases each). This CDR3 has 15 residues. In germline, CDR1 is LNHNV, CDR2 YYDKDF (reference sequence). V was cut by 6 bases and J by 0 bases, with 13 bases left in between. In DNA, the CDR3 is TGTGCCACCAGTAAGGGGGAGGCAAGCACAGATACGCAGTATTTT. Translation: CATSKGEASTDTQYF.

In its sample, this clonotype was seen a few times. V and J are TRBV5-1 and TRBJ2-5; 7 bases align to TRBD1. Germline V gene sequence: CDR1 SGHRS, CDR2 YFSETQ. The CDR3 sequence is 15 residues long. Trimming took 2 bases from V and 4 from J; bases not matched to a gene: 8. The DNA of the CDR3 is TGCGCCAGCAGCTTCGAGGGGGCTCAGGGAGAGACCCAGTACTTC. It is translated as CASSFEGAQGETQYF.

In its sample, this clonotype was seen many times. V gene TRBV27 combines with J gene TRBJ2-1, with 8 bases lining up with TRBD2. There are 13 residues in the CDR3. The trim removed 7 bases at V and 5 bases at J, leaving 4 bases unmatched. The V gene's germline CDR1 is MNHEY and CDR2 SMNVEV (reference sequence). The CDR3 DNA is TGTGCCAGCAACGGGAGGGCCAACAATGAGCAGTTCTTC. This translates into CASNGRANNEQFF.

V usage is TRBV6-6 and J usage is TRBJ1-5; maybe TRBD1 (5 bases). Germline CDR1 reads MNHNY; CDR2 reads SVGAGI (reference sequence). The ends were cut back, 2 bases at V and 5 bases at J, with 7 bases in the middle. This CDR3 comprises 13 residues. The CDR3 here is CASSYGQDQPQHF. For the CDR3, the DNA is TGTGCCAGCAGTTACGGACAAGATCAGCCCCAGCATTTT.

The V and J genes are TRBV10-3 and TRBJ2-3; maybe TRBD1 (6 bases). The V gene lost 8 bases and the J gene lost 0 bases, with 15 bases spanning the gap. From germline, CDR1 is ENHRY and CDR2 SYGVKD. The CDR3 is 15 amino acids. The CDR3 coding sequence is TGTGCCATCTCCTCCAGGGGCCAAAGCACAGATACGCAGTATTTT. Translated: CAISSRGQSTDTQYF.

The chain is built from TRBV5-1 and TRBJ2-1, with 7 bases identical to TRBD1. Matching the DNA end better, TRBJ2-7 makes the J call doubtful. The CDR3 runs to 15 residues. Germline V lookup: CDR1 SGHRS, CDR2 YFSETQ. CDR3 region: CASSFTGASYNEQYF. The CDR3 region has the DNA TGCGCCAGCAGCTTCACAGGGGCCTCCTACAATGAGCAGTACTTC.

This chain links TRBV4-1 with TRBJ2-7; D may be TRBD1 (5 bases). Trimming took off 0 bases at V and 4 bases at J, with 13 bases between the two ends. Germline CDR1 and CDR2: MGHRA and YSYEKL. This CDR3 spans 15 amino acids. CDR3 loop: CASSQDGRVGYEQYF. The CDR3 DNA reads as TGCGCCAGCAGCCAAGATGGCAGGGTAGGATACGAGCAGTACTTC.

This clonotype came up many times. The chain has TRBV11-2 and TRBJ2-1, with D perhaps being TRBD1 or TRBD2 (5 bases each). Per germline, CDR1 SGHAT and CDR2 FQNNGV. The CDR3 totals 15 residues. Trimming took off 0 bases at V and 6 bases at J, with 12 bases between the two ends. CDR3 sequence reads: CASSLEPGTGNEQFF. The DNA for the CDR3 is TGTGCCAGCAGCTTAGAGCCCGGGACGGGCAATGAGCAGTTCTTC.

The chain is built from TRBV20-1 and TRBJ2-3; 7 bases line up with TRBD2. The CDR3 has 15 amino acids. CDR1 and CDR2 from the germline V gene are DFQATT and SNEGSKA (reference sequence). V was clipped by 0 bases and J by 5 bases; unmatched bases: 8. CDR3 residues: CSAREPAGTGDTQYF. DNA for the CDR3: TGCAGTGCTAGAGAACCAGCGGGGACGGGAGATACGCAGTATTTT.

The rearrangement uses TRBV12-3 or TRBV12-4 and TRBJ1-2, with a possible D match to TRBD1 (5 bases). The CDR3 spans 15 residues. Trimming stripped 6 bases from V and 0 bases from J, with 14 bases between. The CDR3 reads CASSLGPQSNYGYTF. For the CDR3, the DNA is TGTGCCAGCAGCCTGGGACCCCAATCTAACTATGGCTACACCTTC.

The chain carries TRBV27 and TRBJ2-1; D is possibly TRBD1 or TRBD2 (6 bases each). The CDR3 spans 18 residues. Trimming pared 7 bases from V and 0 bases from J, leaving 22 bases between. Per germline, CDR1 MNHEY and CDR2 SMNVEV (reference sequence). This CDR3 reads CASIPRGALLSSYNEQFF. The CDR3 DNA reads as TGTGCCAGCATCCCGAGGGGGGCCCTATTAAGCTCCTACAATGAGCAGTTCTTC.

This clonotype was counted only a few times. CDR3 sequence (DNA): TGTGCCACCCAGACAGGGGGGTCCTACGAGCAGTACTTC. Translation gives CATQTGGSYEQYF. This chain links TRBV7-2 with TRBJ2-7; the match to TRBD1 covers 9 bases. The CDR3 totals 13 residues. Looked up from germline, CDR1 is SGHTA and CDR2 is FQGNSA. The ends lost 10 bases at V and 1 base at J; junction bases unmatched: 5.